This T cell receptor (beta chain) was profiled in a study of OX40 agonist ivuxolimab in advanced cancers. A remark on this clone: The target antigen is unknown.

The data were produced by immunoSEQ multiplex PCR, yet TCRdb's version contains in-frame clones alone and is incomplete. The table has 50,000 to 75,000 clones, 80% to 90% seen once. Study results and limitations: Doses of 0.1 to 3.0 mg/kg were accompanied by clonal expansion of CD4+ and CD8+ blood T cells by week 6.

This TCR was recovered from an adult with an advanced solid tumor such as melanoma, head and neck, liver or kidney cancer. The sequencing here drew on CD4+ or CD8+ T cells sorted from blood, taken in a trial of the OX40 agonist ivuxolimab.

DNA for the CDR3: TGTGCCAGCAGAATATCGACAGGGGCGGCGACTGAAGCTTTCTTT. Encoded protein: CASRISTGAATEAFF. The chain uses TRBV6-1 and TRBJ1-1; 8 nucleotides agree with TRBD1. Germline-derived CDR1 and CDR2 are MNHNS and SASEGT. The ends lost 6 bases at V and 5 bases at J; junction bases unmatched: 11. The CDR3 is made up of 15 amino acids.